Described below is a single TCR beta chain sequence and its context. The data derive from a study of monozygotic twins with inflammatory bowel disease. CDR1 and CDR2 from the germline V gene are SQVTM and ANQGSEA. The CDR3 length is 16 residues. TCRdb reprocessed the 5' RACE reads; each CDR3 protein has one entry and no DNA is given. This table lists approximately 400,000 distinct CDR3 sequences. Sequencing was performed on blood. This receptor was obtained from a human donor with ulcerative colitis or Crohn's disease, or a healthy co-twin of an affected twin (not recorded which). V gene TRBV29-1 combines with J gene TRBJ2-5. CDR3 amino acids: CSVELPGPMFQETQYF.